This T cell receptor beta chain was documented in a study of identical twins. Study results and limitations: The more abundant beta clonotypes in cord blood had fewer insertions, and memory repertoires did not show this.

A universal primer site came from template switching; cDNA carried unique molecular identifiers. One entry per CDR3 protein results from TCRdb running MiXCR on the 5' RACE reads. The sample carries 1.5 million to 2 million distinct CDR3 sequences, more than 30% recorded once. The CDR3 is 13 residues long. Germline V CDR1 and CDR2: SQVTM, ANQGSEA. With 7 bases removed from V and 1 base from J, the gap between germline ends came to 10 bases. Notes on this clonotype: Its specificity is not known.

V gene TRBV29-1 combines with J gene TRBJ2-2; D is unresolved. The material sequenced was cord blood. This clonotype was sampled from a newborn girl in good health. The CDR3 nucleotides read TGCAGCGCTGGACGGAGGAACACCGGGGAGCTGTTTTTT. As protein: CSAGRRNTGELFF.